The clone carrying this T cell receptor beta chain was seen only once. Antigen unknown. Trimming shortened V by 2 bases and J by 6 bases, and 14 bases separated the two germline ends. In germline, CDR1 is SGHVS, CDR2 FQNEAQ. The CDR3 runs 14 residues. The data are from a study of T cell responses to AZD1222 COVID-19 vaccine. TCRdb's copy holds only in-frame clones and misses some; the assay was immunoSEQ multiplex PCR. Of some 110,000 clones in the sample, approximately 83% are singletons; the top ten hold roughly 3.9%. Study results and caveats: Only 5 or 6 individuals given AZD1222 were seropositive at baseline.

The TCR originated in an adult in good health. This chain links TRBV7-8 with TRBJ2-7; perhaps TRBD2 as D (7 bases). Sample: peripheral blood, taken on day 0 of MenACWY control vaccination. The DNA for the CDR3 is TGTGCCAGCAGCTTATACGGGGGGCGGCTCGAGCAGTACTTC. Residues: CASSLYGGRLEQYF.